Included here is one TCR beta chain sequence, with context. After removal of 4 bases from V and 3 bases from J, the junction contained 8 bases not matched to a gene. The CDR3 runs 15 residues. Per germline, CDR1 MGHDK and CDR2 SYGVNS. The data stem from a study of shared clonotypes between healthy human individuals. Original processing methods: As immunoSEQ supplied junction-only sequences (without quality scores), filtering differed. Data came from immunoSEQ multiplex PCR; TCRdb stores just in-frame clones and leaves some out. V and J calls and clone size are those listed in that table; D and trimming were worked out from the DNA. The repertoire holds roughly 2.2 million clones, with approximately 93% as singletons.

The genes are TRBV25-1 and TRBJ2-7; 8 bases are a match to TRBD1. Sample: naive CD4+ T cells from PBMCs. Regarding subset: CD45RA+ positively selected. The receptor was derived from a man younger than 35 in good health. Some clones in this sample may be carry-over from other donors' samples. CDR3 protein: CASSATDRVGYEQYF. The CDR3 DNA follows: TGTGCCAGCAGTGCCACGGACAGGGTAGGCTACGAGCAGTACTTC.